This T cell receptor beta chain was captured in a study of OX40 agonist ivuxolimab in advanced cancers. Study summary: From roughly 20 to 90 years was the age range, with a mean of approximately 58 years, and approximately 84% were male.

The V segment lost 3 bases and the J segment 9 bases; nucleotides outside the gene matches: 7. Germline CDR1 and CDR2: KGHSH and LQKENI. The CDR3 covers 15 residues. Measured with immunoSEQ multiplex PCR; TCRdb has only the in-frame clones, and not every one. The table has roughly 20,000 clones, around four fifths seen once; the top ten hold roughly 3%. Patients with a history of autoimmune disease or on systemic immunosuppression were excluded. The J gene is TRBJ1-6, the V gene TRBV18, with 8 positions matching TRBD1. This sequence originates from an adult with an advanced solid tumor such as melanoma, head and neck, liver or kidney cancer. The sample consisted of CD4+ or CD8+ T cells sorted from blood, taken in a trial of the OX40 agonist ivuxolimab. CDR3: CASSPDRGISSPLHF. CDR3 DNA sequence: TGTGCCAGCTCACCCGACAGGGGAATCAGTTCACCCCTCCACTTT. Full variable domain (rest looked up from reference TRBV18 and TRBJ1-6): NAGVMQNPRHLVRRRGQEARLRCSPMKGHSHVYWYRQLPEEGLKFMVYLQKENIIDESGMPKERFSAEFPKEGPSILRIQQVVRGDSAAYFCASSPDRGISSPLHFGNGTRLTVT.